This T cell receptor (beta chain) comes out of a study of blood T cell repertoires in COVID-19. CDR1 is SGHRS, CDR2 YFSETQ, per germline. The CDR3 is 17 amino acids. The V gene end was trimmed by 0 bases and the J gene end by 4 bases; junction bases not matched to a gene: 8. Measured with immunoSEQ multiplex PCR; TCRdb has only the in-frame clones, and not every one. The top ten clones hold approximately 7.2% of a sample with a few hundred thousand clones, about 78% of them seen once. This TCR came from a woman in her seventies with acute or convalescent COVID-19. The chain has TRBV5-1 and TRBJ2-5; TRBD2 matches at 11 bases. The sample comprised peripheral blood. The CDR3 region is CASSLGSGGALGETQYF. DNA of the CDR3: TGCGCCAGCAGCTTGGGTAGCGGGGGGGCCTTAGGAGAGACCCAGTACTTC.